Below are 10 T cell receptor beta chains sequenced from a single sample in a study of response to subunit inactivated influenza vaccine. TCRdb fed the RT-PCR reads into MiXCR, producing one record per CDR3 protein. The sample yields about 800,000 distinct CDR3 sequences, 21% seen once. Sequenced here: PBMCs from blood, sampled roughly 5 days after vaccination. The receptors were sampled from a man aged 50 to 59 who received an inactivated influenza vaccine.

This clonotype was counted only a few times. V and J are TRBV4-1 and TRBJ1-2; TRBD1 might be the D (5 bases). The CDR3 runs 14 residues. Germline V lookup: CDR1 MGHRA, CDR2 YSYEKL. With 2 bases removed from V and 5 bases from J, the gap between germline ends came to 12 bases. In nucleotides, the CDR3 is TGCGCCAGCAGCCAAAGCCGGGACGGATATGGCTACACCTTC. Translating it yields CASSQSRDGYGYTF.

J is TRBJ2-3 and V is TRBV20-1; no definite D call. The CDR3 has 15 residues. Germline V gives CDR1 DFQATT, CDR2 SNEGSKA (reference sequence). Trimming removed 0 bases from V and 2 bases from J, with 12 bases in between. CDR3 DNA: TGCAGTGCTAGAGATCTACGGGCCTCCACAGATACGCAGTATTTT. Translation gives CSARDLRASTDTQYF.

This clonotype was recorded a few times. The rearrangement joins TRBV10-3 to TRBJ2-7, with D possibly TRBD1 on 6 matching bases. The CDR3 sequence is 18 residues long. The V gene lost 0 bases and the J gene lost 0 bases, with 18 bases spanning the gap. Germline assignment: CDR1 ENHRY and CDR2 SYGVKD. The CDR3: CAISESTISLGASYEQYF. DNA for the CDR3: TGTGCCATCAGTGAGTCGACTATTTCTTTGGGGGCCTCCTACGAGCAGTACTTC.

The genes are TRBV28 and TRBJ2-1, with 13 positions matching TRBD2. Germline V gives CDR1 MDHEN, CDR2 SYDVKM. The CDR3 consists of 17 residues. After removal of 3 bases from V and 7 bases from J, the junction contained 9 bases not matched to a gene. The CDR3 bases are TGTGCCAGCAGTTTGAGACTAGCGGGAGGTCTGGGGAATGAGCAGTTCTTC. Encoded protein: CASSLRLAGGLGNEQFF. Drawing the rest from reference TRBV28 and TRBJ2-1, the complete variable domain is DVKVTQSSRYLVKRTGEKVFLECVQDMDHENMFWYRQDPGLGLRLIYFSYDVKMKEKGDIPEGYSVSREKKERFSLILESASTNQTSMYLCASSLRLAGGLGNEQFFGPGTRLTVL.

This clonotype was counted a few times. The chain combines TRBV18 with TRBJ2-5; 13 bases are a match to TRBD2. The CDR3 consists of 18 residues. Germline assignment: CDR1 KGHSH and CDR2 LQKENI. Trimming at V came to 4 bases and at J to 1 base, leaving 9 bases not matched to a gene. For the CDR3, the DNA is TGTGCCAGCTCACTACAGAGGACTAGCGGGAGACCCCAAGAGACCCAGTACTTC. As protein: CASSLQRTSGRPQETQYF. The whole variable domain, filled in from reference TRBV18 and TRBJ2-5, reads NAGVMQNPRHLVRRRGQEARLRCSPMKGHSHVYWYRQLPEEGLKFMVYLQKENIIDESGMPKERFSAEFPKEGPSILRIQQVVRGDSAAYFCASSLQRTSGRPQETQYFGPGTRLLVL.

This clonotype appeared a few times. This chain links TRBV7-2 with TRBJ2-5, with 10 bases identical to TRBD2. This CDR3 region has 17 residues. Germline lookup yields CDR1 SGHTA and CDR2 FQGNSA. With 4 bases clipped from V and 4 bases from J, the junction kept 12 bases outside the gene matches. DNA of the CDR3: TGTGCCAGCAGCTCAAACAAGGCTAGCGGGAGTGGAGAGACCCAGTACTTC. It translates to CASSSNKASGSGETQYF.

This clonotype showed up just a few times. In DNA form, the CDR3 reads TGTGCCAGCAGCCCCGGGCAGGGGACCTATGGCTACACCTTC. Protein product: CASSPGQGTYGYTF. The rearrangement links TRBV12-3 or TRBV12-4 to TRBJ1-2, with a tentative D call TRBD1 (6 bases). V was trimmed by 6 bases and J by 4 bases, leaving 15 bases between them. This CDR3 is 14 amino acids long.

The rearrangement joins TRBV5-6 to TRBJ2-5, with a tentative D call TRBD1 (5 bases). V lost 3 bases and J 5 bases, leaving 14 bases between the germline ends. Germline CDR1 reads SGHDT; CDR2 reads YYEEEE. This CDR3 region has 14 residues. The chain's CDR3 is CASSWGRLHETQYF. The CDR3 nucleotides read TGTGCCAGCAGCTGGGGCAGGCTACATGAGACCCAGTACTTC.

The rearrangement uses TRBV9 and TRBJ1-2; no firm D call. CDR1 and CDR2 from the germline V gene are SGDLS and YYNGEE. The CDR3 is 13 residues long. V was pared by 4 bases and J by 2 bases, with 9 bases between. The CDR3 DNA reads TGTGCCAGCAGCTACGACACCAACTATGGCTACACCTTC. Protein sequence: CASSYDTNYGYTF.

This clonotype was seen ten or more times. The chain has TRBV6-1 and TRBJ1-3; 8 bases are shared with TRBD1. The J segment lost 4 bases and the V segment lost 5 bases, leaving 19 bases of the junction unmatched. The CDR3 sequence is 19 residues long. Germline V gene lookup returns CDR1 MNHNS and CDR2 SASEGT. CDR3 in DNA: TGTGCCAGCAGTACCATAGCCGGGACAGGATTTATCACGGGAAACACCATATATTTT. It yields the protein CASSTIAGTGFITGNTIYF.